This T cell receptor beta chain was identified during a study of technical replicates of blood from a handful of donors. Sequencing used immunoSEQ multiplex PCR; TCRdb keeps in-frame clones, though not all of them. The sample records 85,000 to 100,000 clones, approximately 96% being singletons. CDR3 length: 14 residues. Trimming at V came to 7 bases and at J to 1 base, leaving 10 bases not matched to a gene. The germline CDR1 and CDR2 sequences are GTSNPN and SVGIG (reference sequence). The V and J genes are TRBV30 and TRBJ2-7, with TRBD2 matching 7 bases. This clonotype was sampled from a human donor in good health. Sequencing was performed on T cells isolated from PBMCs. CDR3 loop: CASHRWGGSYEQYF. The CDR3 DNA follows: TGTGCCTCGCACCGGTGGGGGGGATCCTACGAGCAGTACTTC.